This entry lists 12 T cell receptor beta chains sequenced from one sample in a study of blood T cell repertoires in COVID-19. Measured with immunoSEQ multiplex PCR; TCRdb has only the in-frame clones, and not every one. This sample has over 250,000 clones, with around 90% found just once. Sequencing input: peripheral blood. All receptors derive from a woman aged 25-40 years with acute or convalescent COVID-19.

J is TRBJ2-7 and V is TRBV15; 10 bases align to TRBD1. The V gene's germline CDR1 is LNHNV and CDR2 YYDKDF (reference sequence). This CDR3 is 16 amino acids long. J gave up 2 bases and V 1 base, and 5 bases lay outside the gene matches. The DNA for the CDR3 is TGTGCCACCAGCAGAGTAGTCGGGACAGGGGCCTACGAGCAGTACTTC. Amino acid sequence: CATSRVVGTGAYEQYF.

A single count supports this clone. The chain couples TRBV11-2 to TRBJ1-6, with a tentative D call TRBD1 (6 bases). CDR1 is SGHAT and CDR2 is FQNNGV in the germline V gene. Trimming left V 6 bases short and J 8 bases short, with 14 bases between. This CDR3 region has 14 residues. For the CDR3, the DNA is TGTGCCAGCAGACATCAGGGGAACTATTCACCCCTCCACTTT. This codes for CASRHQGNYSPLHF.

The J gene is TRBJ2-4, the V gene TRBV4-1, with 8 bases that match TRBD2. CDR3 length: 18 amino acids. Trimming cost V 4 bases and J 5 bases; bases outside gene matches: 16. Germline lookup yields CDR1 MGHRA and CDR2 YSYEKL. CDR3 bases: TGCGCCAGCAGCCCTCGGGAGGGGGTTCGTTTTTCGGAAAACATTCAGTACTTC. As protein: CASSPREGVRFSENIQYF.

V gene TRBV30 combines with J gene TRBJ2-5, with 7 positions matching TRBD1. The germline V gene has CDR1 GTSNPN and CDR2 SVGIG (reference sequence). V gave up 1 base and J gave up 5 bases; unmatched junction bases: 4. There are 13 residues in the CDR3. This chain's CDR3 is CAWSAGQRETQYF. CDR3 DNA sequence: TGTGCCTGGAGTGCGGGACAGCGGGAGACCCAGTACTTC.

The chain uses TRBV19 and TRBJ1-1, with 8 bases lining up with TRBD1. Germline V gene sequence: CDR1 LNHDA, CDR2 SQIVND (reference sequence). The CDR3 is 15 residues long. The V gene end was trimmed by 1 base and the J gene end by 1 base; junction bases not matched to a gene: 2. The CDR3 sequence: CASSIAGTGNTEAFF. CDR3 nucleotide sequence: TGTGCCAGTAGTATAGCAGGGACAGGGAACACTGAAGCTTTCTTT.

This clone was found a few times. The chain carries TRBV3-1 (or the pseudogene TRBV3-2) and TRBJ1-1; 7 positions match TRBD1. The length of the CDR3 is 13 residues. CDR1 and CDR2 (germline): LGHDT, YNNKEL (reference sequence). The V and J ends lost 7 bases and 1 base, in that order; junction bases with no gene match: 3. The DNA of the CDR3 is TGTGCCAGCACCCGGACAGGGAACACTGAAGCTTTCTTT. Residues: CASTRTGNTEAFF.

The chain carries TRBV4-2 and TRBJ2-2, with 8 bases lining up with TRBD2. V dropped 4 bases and J dropped 3; count of bases not matched to a gene: 7. The CDR3 consists of 16 residues. Germline V gene lookup returns CDR1 LGHNA and CDR2 YNFKEQ. CDR3 sequence (DNA): TGTGCCAGCAGCCTCTCAACGGGAGGGTACACCGGGGAGCTGTTTTTT. Protein sequence: CASSLSTGGYTGELFF.

The chain links TRBV18 to TRBJ2-7; 7 bases fit TRBD2. The trim removed 2 bases at V and 0 bases at J, leaving 4 bases unmatched. Germline CDR1 is KGHSH and CDR2 is LQKENI. The length of the CDR3 is 15 residues. CDR3 region: CASSPERGLSYEQYF. The DNA of the CDR3 is TGTGCCAGCTCACCAGAGCGGGGCCTCTCCTACGAGCAGTACTTC.

The chain joins TRBV7-8 to TRBJ2-5; D not resolved. Trimming shortened V by 5 bases and J by 1 base, and 14 bases separated the two germline ends. The CDR3 spans 15 residues. The germline V gene encodes CDR1 SGHVS and CDR2 FQNEAQ. The CDR3 bases are TGTGCCAGCAGCCCGTCCGGTTCGGTCCAAGAGACCCAGTACTTC. As protein: CASSPSGSVQETQYF.

The sample holds one count of this clone. The chain has TRBV6-5 and TRBJ1-2; TRBD1 matches 7 bases. The V segment lost 6 bases and the J segment 4 bases; nucleotides outside the gene matches: 11. CDR3 length: 15 amino acids. Germline lookup yields CDR1 MNHEY and CDR2 SVGAGI. The CDR3 loop is CASRNGTVGGYGYTF. CDR3 sequence (DNA): TGTGCCAGCAGGAACGGGACAGTAGGGGGCTATGGCTACACCTTC.

The genes are TRBV19 and TRBJ2-2, with a weak D call TRBD1 (6 bases). The CDR3 has 14 residues. Deletions cut 0 bases from V and 4 bases from J, with 6 bases between. Germline loops: CDR1 LNHDA, CDR2 SQIVND (reference sequence). CDR3 residues: CASSIETGTGELFF. The DNA of the CDR3 is TGTGCCAGTAGTATAGAGACAGGCACCGGGGAGCTGTTTTTT.

The V gene is TRBV18, the J gene TRBJ1-4, with D possibly matching TRBD1 (5 bases). The length of the CDR3 is 14 residues. The germline V and J ends were trimmed by 6 bases and 8 bases, with 16 bases remaining between them. Germline V lookup: CDR1 KGHSH, CDR2 LQKENI. The CDR3, as DNA: TGTGCCAGCTCCCGCGGGGGAGCGGAGGAAAAACTGTTTTTT. As protein: CASSRGGAEEKLFF.